This T cell receptor (beta chain) was sequenced during a study of shared clonotypes between healthy human individuals. Study in general: CD8 memory received one plate per donor, CD8 naive two, CD4 memory three and CD4 naive three.

It was into CD45RA+ naive and CD45RA-negative memory subsets that the CD4+ cells were split. This table comes from immunoSEQ multiplex PCR, and its TCRdb copy is limited to in-frame clones, with some not included. The sample shows roughly 700,000 clones, roughly 70% of them seen only once. CDR3 length equals 16 residues. Trimming cost V 1 base and J 0 bases, with 13 bases left between them. CDR1 is SGHDN and CDR2 is FVKESK in the germline V gene. This clonotype was obtained from a woman in her twenties or thirties in good health. Sequenced: memory CD4+ T cells sorted from blood. Noted subset: CD45RA-negative fraction. The chain uses TRBV14 and TRBJ2-7; D not certain. In DNA, the CDR3 is TGTGCCAGCAGCCAAGTGGTTGGGGAAGACTCCTACGAGCAGTACTTC. It specifies CASSQVVGEDSYEQYF.